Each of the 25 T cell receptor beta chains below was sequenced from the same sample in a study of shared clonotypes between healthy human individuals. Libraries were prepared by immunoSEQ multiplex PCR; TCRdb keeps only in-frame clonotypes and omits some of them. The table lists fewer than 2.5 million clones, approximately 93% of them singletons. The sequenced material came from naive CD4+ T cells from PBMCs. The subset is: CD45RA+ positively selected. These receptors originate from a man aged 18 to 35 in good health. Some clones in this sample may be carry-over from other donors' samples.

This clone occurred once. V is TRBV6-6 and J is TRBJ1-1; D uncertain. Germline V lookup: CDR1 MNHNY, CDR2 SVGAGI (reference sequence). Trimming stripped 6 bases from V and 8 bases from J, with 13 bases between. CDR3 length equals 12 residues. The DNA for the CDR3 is TGTGCCAGCAGGACCGGGTCGGTAGAAGCTTTCTTT. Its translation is CASRTGSVEAFF.

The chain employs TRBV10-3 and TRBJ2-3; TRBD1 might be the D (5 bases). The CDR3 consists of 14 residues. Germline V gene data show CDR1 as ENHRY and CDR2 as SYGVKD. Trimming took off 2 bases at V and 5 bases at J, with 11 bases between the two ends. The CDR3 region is CAISEVVDIDTQYF. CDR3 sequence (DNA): TGTGCCATCAGTGAGGTCGTGGACATAGATACGCAGTATTTT.

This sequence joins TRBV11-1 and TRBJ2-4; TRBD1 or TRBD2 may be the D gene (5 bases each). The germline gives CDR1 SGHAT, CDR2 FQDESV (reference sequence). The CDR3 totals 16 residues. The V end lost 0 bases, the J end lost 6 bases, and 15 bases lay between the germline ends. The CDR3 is CASSLATGTKRNIQYF. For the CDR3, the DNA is TGTGCCAGCAGCTTAGCGACCGGGACGAAAAGAAACATTCAGTACTTC.

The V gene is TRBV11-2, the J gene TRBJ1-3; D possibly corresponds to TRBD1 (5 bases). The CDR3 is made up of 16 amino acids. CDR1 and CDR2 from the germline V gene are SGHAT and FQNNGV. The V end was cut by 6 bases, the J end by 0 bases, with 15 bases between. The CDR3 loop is CASSQTRGPSGNTIYF. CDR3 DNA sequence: TGTGCCAGCAGTCAGACCCGGGGCCCCTCTGGAAACACCATATATTTT.

The CDR3 loop reads CASSQVSADQNTEAFF. In DNA form, the CDR3 reads TGTGCCAGCAGCCAAGTAAGCGCTGACCAGAACACTGAAGCTTTCTTT. V and J are TRBV4-2 and TRBJ1-1; no reliable D call. The ends were cut back, 1 base at V and 1 base at J, with 13 bases in the middle. Per germline, CDR1 LGHNA and CDR2 YNFKEQ. The CDR3 loop spans 16 amino acids.

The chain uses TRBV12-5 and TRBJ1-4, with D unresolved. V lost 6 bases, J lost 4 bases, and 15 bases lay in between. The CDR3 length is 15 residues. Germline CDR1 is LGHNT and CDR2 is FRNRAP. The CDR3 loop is CASGNLYRVNEKLFF. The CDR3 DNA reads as TGTGCTAGTGGGAACCTCTACAGAGTTAATGAAAAACTGTTTTTT.

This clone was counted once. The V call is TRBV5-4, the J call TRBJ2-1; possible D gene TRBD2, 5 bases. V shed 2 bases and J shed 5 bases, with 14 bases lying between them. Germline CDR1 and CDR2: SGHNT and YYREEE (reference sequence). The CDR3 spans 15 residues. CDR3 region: CASSLARTADNEQFF. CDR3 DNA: TGTGCCAGCAGCTTAGCAAGGACTGCTGACAATGAGCAGTTCTTC.

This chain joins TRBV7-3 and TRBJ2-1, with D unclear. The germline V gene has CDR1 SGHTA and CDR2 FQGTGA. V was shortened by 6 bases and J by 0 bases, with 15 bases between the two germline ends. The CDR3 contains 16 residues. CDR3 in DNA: TGTGCCAGCAGTCCTATCCCTACGAGCTCCTACAATGAGCAGTTCTTC. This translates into CASSPIPTSSYNEQFF.

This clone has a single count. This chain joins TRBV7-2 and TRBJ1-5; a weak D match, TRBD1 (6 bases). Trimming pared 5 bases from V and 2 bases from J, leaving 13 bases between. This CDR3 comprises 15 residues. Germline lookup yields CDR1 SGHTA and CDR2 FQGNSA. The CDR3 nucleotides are TGTGCCAGCAGCCCGACAGGTCTAGGCAATCAGCCCCAGCATTTT. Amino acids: CASSPTGLGNQPQHF.

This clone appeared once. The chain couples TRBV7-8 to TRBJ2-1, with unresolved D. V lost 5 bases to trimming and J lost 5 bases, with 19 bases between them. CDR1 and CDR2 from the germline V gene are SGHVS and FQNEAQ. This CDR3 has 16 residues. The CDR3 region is CASSARLVPSHNEQFF. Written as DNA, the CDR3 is TGTGCCAGCAGCGCCAGACTCGTACCGTCCCACAATGAGCAGTTCTTC.

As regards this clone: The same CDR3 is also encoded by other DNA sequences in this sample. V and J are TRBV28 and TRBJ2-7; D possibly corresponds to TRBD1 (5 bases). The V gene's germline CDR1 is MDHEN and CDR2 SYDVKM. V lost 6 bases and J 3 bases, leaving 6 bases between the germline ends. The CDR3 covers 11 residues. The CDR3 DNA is TGTGCCAGCAGCAGGGTCTACGAGCAGTACTTC. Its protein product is CASSRVYEQYF. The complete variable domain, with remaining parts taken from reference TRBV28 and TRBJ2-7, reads DVKVTQSSRYLVKRTGEKVFLECVQDMDHENMFWYRQDPGLGLRLIYFSYDVKMKEKGDIPEGYSVSREKKERFSLILESASTNQTSMYLCASSRVYEQYFGPGTRLTVT.

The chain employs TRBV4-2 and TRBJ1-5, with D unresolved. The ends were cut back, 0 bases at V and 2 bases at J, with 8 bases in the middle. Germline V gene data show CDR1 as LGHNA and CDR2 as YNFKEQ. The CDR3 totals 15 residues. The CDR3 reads CASSQESARNQPQHF. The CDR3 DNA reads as TGTGCCAGCAGCCAAGAATCGGCCCGCAATCAGCCCCAGCATTTT.

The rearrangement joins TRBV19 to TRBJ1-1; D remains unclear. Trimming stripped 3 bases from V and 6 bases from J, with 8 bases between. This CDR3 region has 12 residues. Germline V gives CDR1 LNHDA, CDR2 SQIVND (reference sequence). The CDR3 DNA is TGTGCCAGTAGTATGGCGAGAGCTGAAGCTTTCTTT. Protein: CASSMARAEAFF. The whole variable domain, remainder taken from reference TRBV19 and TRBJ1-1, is DGGITQSPKYLFRKEGQNVTLSCEQNLNHDAMYWYRQDPGQGLRLIYYSQIVNDFQKGDIAEGYSVSREKKESFPLTVTSAQKNPTAFYLCASSMARAEAFFGQGTRLTVV.

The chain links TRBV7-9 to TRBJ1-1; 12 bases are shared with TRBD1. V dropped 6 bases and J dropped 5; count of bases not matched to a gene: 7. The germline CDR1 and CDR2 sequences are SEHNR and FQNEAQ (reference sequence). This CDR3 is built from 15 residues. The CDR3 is CASRRGTGGLTEAFF. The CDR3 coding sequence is TGTGCCAGCAGAAGAGGGACAGGGGGCCTGACTGAAGCTTTCTTT.

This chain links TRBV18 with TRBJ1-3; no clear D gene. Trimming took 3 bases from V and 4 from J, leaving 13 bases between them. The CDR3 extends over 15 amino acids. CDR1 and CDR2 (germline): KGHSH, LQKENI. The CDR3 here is CASSPQWVGGNTIYF. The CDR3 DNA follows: TGTGCCAGCTCACCGCAATGGGTAGGCGGAAACACCATATATTTT.

The CDR3 bases are TGTGCCAGCAGCCGACTGAACTTAGATTGGCGGGTAAAAGAGACCCAGTACTTC. This gives the protein CASSRLNLDWRVKETQYF. The J gene is TRBJ2-5, the V gene TRBV7-2; tentatively, D is TRBD2 (5 bases). V dropped 5 bases and J dropped 3 bases, with 25 bases sitting between them. There are 18 residues in the CDR3. CDR1 and CDR2 from the germline V gene are SGHTA and FQGNSA.

The CDR3 here is CASAFGGDATNEKLFF. The CDR3 DNA follows: TGTGCCAGCGCCTTCGGGGGGGATGCAACTAATGAAAAACTGTTTTTT. This chain uses TRBV7-9 with TRBJ1-4; tentatively, D is TRBD1 (5 bases). From germline, CDR1 is SEHNR and CDR2 FQNEAQ (reference sequence). V lost 8 bases to trimming and J lost 0 bases, with 16 bases between them. This CDR3 has 16 residues.

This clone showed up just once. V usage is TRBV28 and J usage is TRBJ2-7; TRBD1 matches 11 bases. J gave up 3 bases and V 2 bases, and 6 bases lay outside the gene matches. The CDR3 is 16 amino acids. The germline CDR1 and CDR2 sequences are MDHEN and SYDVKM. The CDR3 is CASSLGTGGFYYEQYF. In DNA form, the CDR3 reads TGTGCCAGCAGTTTAGGGACAGGGGGTTTCTACTACGAGCAGTACTTC.

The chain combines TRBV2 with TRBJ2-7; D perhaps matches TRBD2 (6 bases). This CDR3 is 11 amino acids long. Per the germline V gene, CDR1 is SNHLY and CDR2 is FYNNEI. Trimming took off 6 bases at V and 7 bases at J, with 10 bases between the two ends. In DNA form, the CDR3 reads TGTGCCAGCAGCGCGGAGGGGGAGCAGTACTTC. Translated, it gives CASSAEGEQYF. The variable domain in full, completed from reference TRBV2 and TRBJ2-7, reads EPEVTQTPSHQVTQMGQEVILRCVPISNHLYFYWYRQILGQKVEFLVSFYNNEISEKSEIFDDQFSVERPDGSNFTLKIRSTKLEDSAMYFCASSAEGEQYFGPGTRLTVT.

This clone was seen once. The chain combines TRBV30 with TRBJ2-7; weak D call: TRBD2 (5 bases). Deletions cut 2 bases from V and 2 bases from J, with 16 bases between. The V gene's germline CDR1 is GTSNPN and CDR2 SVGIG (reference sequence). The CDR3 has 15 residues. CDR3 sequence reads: CAWSPLPGNTYEQYF. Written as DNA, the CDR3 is TGTGCCTGGAGTCCCCTACCGGGAAATACCTACGAGCAGTACTTC.

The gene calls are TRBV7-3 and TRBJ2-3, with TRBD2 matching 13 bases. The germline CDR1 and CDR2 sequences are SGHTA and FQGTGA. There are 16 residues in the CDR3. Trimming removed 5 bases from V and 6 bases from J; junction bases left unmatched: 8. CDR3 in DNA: TGTGCCAGCAGCGAGACTAGCGGGAGGATATCCGATACGCAGTATTTT. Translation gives CASSETSGRISDTQYF. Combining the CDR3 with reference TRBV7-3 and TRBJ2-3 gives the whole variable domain GAGVSQTPSNKVTEKGKYVELRCDPISGHTALYWYRQSLGQGPEFLIYFQGTGAADDSGLPNDRFFAVRPEGSVSTLKIQRTERGDSAVYLCASSETSGRISDTQYFGPGTRLTVL.

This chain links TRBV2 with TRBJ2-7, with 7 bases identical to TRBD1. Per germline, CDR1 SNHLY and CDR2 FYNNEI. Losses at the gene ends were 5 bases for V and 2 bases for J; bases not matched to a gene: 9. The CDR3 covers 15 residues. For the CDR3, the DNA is TGTGCCAGCAGTCGGAGAGGGACAGACACCTACGAGCAGTACTTC. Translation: CASSRRGTDTYEQYF.

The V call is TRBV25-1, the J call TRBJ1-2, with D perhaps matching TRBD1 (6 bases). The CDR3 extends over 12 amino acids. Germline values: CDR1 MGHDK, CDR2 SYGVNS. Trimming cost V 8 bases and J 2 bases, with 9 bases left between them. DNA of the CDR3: TGTGCCAGCCTAGACAGGAACTATGGCTACACCTTC. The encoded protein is CASLDRNYGYTF.

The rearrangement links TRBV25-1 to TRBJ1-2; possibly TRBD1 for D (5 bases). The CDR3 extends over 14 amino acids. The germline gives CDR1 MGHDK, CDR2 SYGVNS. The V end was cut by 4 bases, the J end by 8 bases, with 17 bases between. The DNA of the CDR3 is TGTGCCAGCAGTGGACCGGGACCCACCCTGGGCTACACCTTC. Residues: CASSGPGPTLGYTF.

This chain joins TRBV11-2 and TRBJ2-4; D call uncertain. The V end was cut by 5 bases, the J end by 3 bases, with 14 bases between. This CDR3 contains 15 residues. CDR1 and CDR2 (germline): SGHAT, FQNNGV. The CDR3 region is CASSPLTGGKNIQYF. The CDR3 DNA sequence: TGTGCCAGCAGCCCCCTCACGGGTGGCAAAAACATTCAGTACTTC.